This is a list of T cell receptor beta chains from one sample in a study of blood T cell repertoires in COVID-19. The assay was immunoSEQ multiplex PCR, and TCRdb's table has in-frame clones only and misses some. Of some 200,000 clones in the sample, 85% to 90% were seen once. Input material: peripheral blood. The source is a woman in her forties or fifties with acute or convalescent COVID-19. Each CDR3 is given with its conserved first and last residue. Fields, in order: D gene, J gene, CDR3 length, V gene, CDR3 DNA, CDR3 protein. The D gene is left open where the match is weak.

- TRBJ1-5 14 TRBV28 TGTGCCAGCATTTGGCAGGGTAGCAATCAGCCCCAGCATTTT CASIWQGSNQPQHF
- TRBJ2-7 15 TRBV5-1 TGCGCCAGCAGCCTCGTGACAGGAGACGCCTACGAGCAGTACTTC CASSLVTGDAYEQYF
- TRBJ2-6 20 TRBV12-5 TGTGCTAGTGGTTTGGGACGGGATGGTGGGAAAAACTCTGGGGCCAACGTCCTGACTTTC CASGLGRDGGKNSGANVLTF
TRBD2 TRBJ2-3 13 TRBV27 TGTGCCAGCAGTTGGGCGGGAGGAGATACGCAGTATTTT CASSWAGGDTQYF
- TRBJ1-1 13 TRBV19 TGTGCCAGTAGTATAGTAGGGGGCACTGAAGCTTTCTTT CASSIVGGTEAFF
TRBD1 TRBJ2-1 16 TRBV9 TGTGCCAGCAGCACACGCCGGGACAGAACCTACAATGAGCAGTTCTTC CASSTRRDRTYNEQFF
- TRBJ2-7 13 TRBV10-3 TGTGCTCTCTCAGGACTGCCAACTGACGAGCAGTACTTC CALSGLPTDEQYF
- TRBJ2-3 14 TRBV19 TGTGCCAGTAGTATAGGACAAGGCACAGATACGCAGTATTTT CASSIGQGTDTQYF
- TRBJ2-3 16 TRBV5-1 TGCGCCAGCAGCTCAACAGGGTCTCCTCTCACAGATACGCAGTATTTT CASSSTGSPLTDTQYF
TRBD2 TRBJ2-1 16 TRBV4-3 TGCGCCAGCAGCCAAGAAGGGACTAGCGGATACAATGAGCAGTTCTTC CASSQEGTSGYNEQFF
- TRBJ1-1 15 TRBV19 TGTGCCAGTCCTCCGATGGGAGGGGGGAACACTGAAGCTTTCTTT CASPPMGGGNTEAFF
TRBD2 TRBJ2-3 14 TRBV19 TGTGCCAGTAGGTCTAGCGGGGGCACAGATACGCAGTATTTT CASRSSGGTDTQYF
- TRBJ2-5 12 TRBV12-3/TRBV12-4 TGTGCCAGCAGTTTCAGGGGAGAGACCCAGTACTTC CASSFRGETQYF
- TRBJ1-2 14 TRBV29-1 TGCAGCGTTAAGTTCAGGGATCCTAACTATGGCTACACCTTC CSVKFRDPNYGYTF
- TRBJ1-1 17 TRBV5-1 TGCGCCAGCAGCTTGGGATCTTTGGGCAGGATGGGCACTGAAGCTTTCTTT CASSLGSLGRMGTEAFF